The 29 T cell receptor beta chains listed next were all sequenced from one sample in a study of beta chain features in type 1 diabetes. Study-level results: TCRB CDR3s from Type 1 diabetes patients were moderately but significantly shorter in all four CD4+ subsets.

Expressed TCRB transcripts got sequenced, as all isolated RNA was reverse transcribed. Some clones are missing from TCRdb's copy, which holds only in-frame ones; the method was immunoSEQ multiplex PCR. The data contain almost 350,000 clones, approximately 9.9% of them singletons. The antigens for these receptors are not known. Material for sequencing was central memory CD4+ T cells from blood. Every receptor here comes from a man aged 25 to 40 with type 1 diabetes.

This clone was picked up many times. V gene TRBV7-9 combines with J gene TRBJ1-1, with D possibly matching TRBD1 (6 bases). This CDR3 is built from 15 residues. Germline-derived CDR1 and CDR2 are SEHNR and FQNEAQ (reference sequence). V gave up 2 bases and J gave up 7 bases, with 17 bases separating them. The CDR3 DNA is TGTGCCAGCAGCTTATCGGCGGGAACGACAGGTGAAGCTTTCTTT. As protein: CASSLSAGTTGEAFF.

This clone came up a few times. This rearrangement joins TRBV6-5 to TRBJ1-1, with a possible D match to TRBD1 (6 bases). The CDR3 runs to 12 residues. Trimming cost V 7 bases and J 5 bases, with 11 bases left between them. From germline, CDR1 is MNHEY and CDR2 SVGAGI. CDR3 sequence: CASNRGGTEAFF. CDR3 DNA: TGTGCCAGCAATCGAGGGGGTACTGAAGCTTTCTTT.

A few counts support this clone. The chain combines TRBV7-9 with TRBJ2-4; perhaps TRBD1 as D (6 bases). Germline CDR1 is SEHNR and CDR2 is FQNEAQ (reference sequence). V was trimmed by 1 base and J by 1 base, leaving 14 bases between them. CDR3 length: 17 amino acids. CDR3 amino acids: CASSLDSTGLAKNIQYF. In nucleotides, the CDR3 is TGTGCCAGCAGCTTAGACAGCACAGGGCTGGCCAAAAACATTCAGTACTTC.

V is TRBV7-8 and J is TRBJ1-4; D is possibly TRBD1 (6 bases). The V end lost 4 bases, the J end lost 0 bases, and 9 bases lay between the germline ends. The CDR3 is 15 amino acids. CDR1 and CDR2 from the germline V gene are SGHVS and FQNEAQ. CDR3 loop: CASSSRTATNEKLFF. The CDR3 bases are TGTGCCAGCAGCTCGAGGACAGCAACTAATGAAAAACTGTTTTTT.

The chain combines TRBV7-2 with TRBJ2-7; D is unclear. The CDR3 length is 13 residues. V lost 1 base to trimming and J lost 7 bases, with 11 bases between them. Germline lookup yields CDR1 SGHTA and CDR2 FQGNSA. The CDR3: CASSLGVAREQYF. Here the CDR3 DNA reads TGTGCCAGCAGCTTAGGTGTAGCCCGGGAGCAGTACTTC.

This clone was observed a few times. J is TRBJ1-2 and V is TRBV5-1; D remains unclear. The CDR3 has 15 amino acids. CDR1 and CDR2 from the germline V gene are SGHRS and YFSETQ. Trimming stripped 7 bases from V and 6 bases from J, with 22 bases between. The CDR3 region has the DNA TGCGCCAGCCGACCGCTTGGGAGGGTCAGCGATGGCTACACCTTC. This sequence encodes CASRPLGRVSDGYTF.

This sequence joins TRBV11-2 and TRBJ1-2; D perhaps matches TRBD1 (5 bases). From germline, CDR1 is SGHAT and CDR2 FQNNGV. This CDR3 comprises 13 residues. The germline V and J ends were trimmed by 1 base and 8 bases, with 11 bases remaining between them. The CDR3 is CASSLVPRVGYTF. The CDR3 bases are TGTGCCAGCAGCTTAGTTCCCAGGGTCGGCTACACCTTC.

This clone was counted only a few times. The CDR3 DNA reads TGTGCCAGCAGTGAGGGTTCTGGTGCCTACGAGCAGTACTTC. This encodes CASSEGSGAYEQYF. The chain carries TRBV25-1 and TRBJ2-7, with D unresolved. The V gene's germline CDR1 is MGHDK and CDR2 SYGVNS. The length of the CDR3 is 14 residues. V gave up 3 bases and J gave up 2 bases, with 11 bases separating them.

This clone has a handful of counts. V is TRBV25-1 and J is TRBJ1-3; D perhaps matches TRBD1 (5 bases). The CDR3 spans 14 residues. Germline-derived CDR1 and CDR2 are MGHDK and SYGVNS. The V end lost 6 bases, the J end lost 2 bases, and 11 bases lay between the germline ends. CDR3 nucleotide sequence: TGTGCCAGCAGGGGAGGAGGGGCTGGAAACACCATATATTTT. Its translation: CASRGGGAGNTIYF.

The chain carries TRBV7-2 and TRBJ2-1; the D is unclear. Trimming took off 5 bases at V and 2 bases at J, with 7 bases between the two ends. CDR1 and CDR2 from the germline V gene are SGHTA and FQGNSA. This CDR3 is 13 amino acids long. CDR3 in DNA: TGTGCCAGCAGCCCCCCGGCCTACAATGAGCAGTTCTTC. Its translation is CASSPPAYNEQFF.

The chain joins TRBV19 to TRBJ2-7; no definite D call. Trimming pared 5 bases from V and 7 bases from J, leaving 21 bases between. CDR1 LNHDA and CDR2 SQIVND come from the germline V gene (reference sequence). The CDR3 runs to 15 residues. CDR3 region: CASSPTASGSGEQYF. The CDR3 coding sequence is TGTGCCAGTAGTCCCACCGCCTCCGGTTCTGGGGAGCAGTACTTC.

About this clone itself: This may come from a read error, since a much larger clone is one base off. This chain links TRBV7-2 with TRBJ1-6, with 9 bases that match TRBD1. Germline loops: CDR1 SGHTA, CDR2 FQGNSA. V dropped 4 bases and J dropped 9; count of bases not matched to a gene: 4. The CDR3 loop spans 14 amino acids. This CDR3 is CASSSGQGSSPLHF. Here the CDR3 DNA reads TGTGCCAGCAGCTCGGGACAGGGCAGTTCACCCCTCCACTTT.

This clone occurred a few times. This sequence joins TRBV19 and TRBJ2-5; D possibly corresponds to TRBD1 (5 bases). V lost 3 bases and J lost 5, with 13 bases in between. The germline V gene encodes CDR1 LNHDA and CDR2 SQIVND (reference sequence). The CDR3 length is 14 residues. The CDR3 coding sequence is TGTGCCAGTAGTATGGGGCAGGGTATCGAGACCCAGTACTTC. Translation: CASSMGQGIETQYF.

The chain couples TRBV10-2 to TRBJ2-7; 10 bases are a match to TRBD2. The CDR3 has 15 residues. V lost 7 bases to trimming and J lost 4 bases; unmatched junction nucleotides: 10. CDR1 WSHSY and CDR2 SAAADI come from the germline V gene. The CDR3 nucleotides are TGCGCCAGCACCTGGAGGCTAGCGGGAGAATACGAGCAGTACTTC. Its protein is CASTWRLAGEYEQYF.

In its sample, this clone was seen a few times. Other nucleotide sequences from this sample produce the same CDR3. The V call is TRBV19, the J call TRBJ2-7; TRBD1 agrees at 9 bases. CDR1 is LNHDA, CDR2 SQIVND, per germline (reference sequence). The CDR3 loop spans 14 amino acids. J was trimmed by 6 bases and V by 3 bases; bases with no gene match: 6. The CDR3, as DNA: TGTGCCAGTAGTATTCCGGGACAGGGCGGCGAGCAGTACTTC. This gives the protein CASSIPGQGGEQYF.

J is TRBJ2-5 and V is TRBV6-6, with 7 nucleotides matching TRBD1. CDR1 is MNHNY, CDR2 SVGAGI, per germline (reference sequence). The V and J ends lost 6 bases and 3 bases, in that order; junction bases with no gene match: 4. The CDR3 sequence is 13 residues long. The CDR3 reads CASRLGGEETQYF. In nucleotides, the CDR3 is TGTGCCAGCAGACTAGGGGGCGAAGAGACCCAGTACTTC.

This clone occurred a few times. CDR3 bases: TGTGCCAGCAGTTACGATCGGACGTCCTACAATGAGCAGTTCTTC. This sequence encodes CASSYDRTSYNEQFF. This chain uses TRBV6-6 with TRBJ2-1; no clear D gene. The CDR3 sequence is 15 residues long. Germline CDR1 is MNHNY and CDR2 is SVGAGI (reference sequence). The V end was cut by 2 bases, the J end by 1 base, with 9 bases between.

The rearrangement links TRBV29-1 to TRBJ2-3; tentative D call: TRBD1 (6 bases). The CDR3 covers 14 residues. Germline V gene sequence: CDR1 SQVTM, CDR2 ANQGSEA. Trimming took 6 bases from V and 3 from J, leaving 16 bases between them. The CDR3 loop is CSVQGGGRTDTQYF. CDR3 in DNA: TGCAGCGTCCAGGGTGGGGGCAGGACAGATACGCAGTATTTT.

This rearrangement joins TRBV18 to TRBJ1-1, with 7 bases fitting TRBD1. This CDR3 has 15 residues. Germline V gene data show CDR1 as KGHSH and CDR2 as LQKENI. After removal of 6 bases from V and 2 bases from J, the junction contained 9 bases not matched to a gene. The DNA of the CDR3 is TGTGCCAGCTCCCTTGGACAGGAGATTAACACTGAAGCTTTCTTT. Translating gives CASSLGQEINTEAFF.

The V and J genes are TRBV19 and TRBJ2-1; perhaps TRBD2 as D (7 bases). Per the germline V gene, CDR1 is LNHDA and CDR2 is SQIVND (reference sequence). The CDR3 length is 16 residues. V dropped 5 bases and J dropped 5 bases, with 19 bases sitting between them. The CDR3 here is CASSPQGRVRNNEQFF. The CDR3 bases are TGTGCCAGTAGTCCCCAGGGGAGGGTTCGGAACAATGAGCAGTTCTTC.

This clone was recorded at least ten times. The rearrangement uses TRBV11-2 and TRBJ2-5, with D maybe TRBD1 (6 bases). With 0 bases removed from V and 5 bases from J, the gap between germline ends came to 10 bases. The germline V gene encodes CDR1 SGHAT and CDR2 FQNNGV. CDR3 length equals 14 residues. CDR3: CASSLDQGLETQYF. In DNA, the CDR3 is TGTGCCAGCAGCTTAGATCAGGGGCTGGAGACCCAGTACTTC.

This chain connects TRBV19 to TRBJ2-3; D may match TRBD1 or TRBD2 (5 bases each). The V gene lost 9 bases and the J gene lost 1 base, with 14 bases spanning the gap. The CDR3 consists of 14 residues. Germline-derived CDR1 and CDR2 are LNHDA and SQIVND (reference sequence). The CDR3 loop reads CASRDPGGTDTQYF. In DNA form, the CDR3 reads TGTGCCAGCCGGGACCCCGGGGGCACAGATACGCAGTATTTT.

This clone was observed a few times. The V and J genes are TRBV29-1 and TRBJ2-1; TRBD2 is a possible D gene (6 bases). This CDR3 is built from 16 residues. Germline loops: CDR1 SQVTM, CDR2 ANQGSEA. V lost 2 bases to trimming and J lost 3 bases, with 17 bases between them. The CDR3 sequence is CSVESQRAENYNEQFF. The CDR3 DNA reads TGCAGCGTTGAATCTCAGCGGGCGGAGAACTACAATGAGCAGTTCTTC.

In this sample, this clone turned up a few times. The chain recombines TRBV19 with TRBJ2-1; D remains unclear. Trimming shortened V by 5 bases and J by 8 bases, and 13 bases separated the two germline ends. The CDR3 has 13 residues. CDR1 and CDR2 (germline): LNHDA, SQIVND (reference sequence). The CDR3 protein is CASSEVVAHEQFF. CDR3 in DNA: TGTGCCAGTAGTGAGGTAGTTGCTCATGAGCAGTTCTTC.

V usage is TRBV15 and J usage is TRBJ2-7; the match to TRBD2 covers 7 bases. Germline assignment: CDR1 LNHNV and CDR2 YYDKDF (reference sequence). V shed 0 bases and J 5 bases; nucleotides not matched to a gene: 7. This CDR3 comprises 15 residues. CDR3 nucleotides: TGTGCCACCAGCAGAGATTTGCGGGGGATCAACGAGCAGTACTTC. It translates to CATSRDLRGINEQYF. Variable domain in full (rest from reference TRBV15 and TRBJ2-7): DAMVIQNPRYQVTQFGKPVTLSCSQTLNHNVMYWYQQKSSQAPKLLFHYYDKDFNNEADTPDNFQSRRPNTSFCFLDIRSPGLGDTAMYLCATSRDLRGINEQYFGPGTRLTVT.

In this sample, this clone turned up a few times. The V gene is TRBV7-2, the J gene TRBJ2-1; the D gene is possibly TRBD1 (6 bases). V lost 1 base to trimming and J lost 6 bases, with 10 bases between them. The CDR3 length is 14 residues. Germline CDR1 and CDR2: SGHTA and FQGNSA. The CDR3 is CASSLDGTLNEQFF. The DNA of the CDR3 is TGTGCCAGCAGCTTAGACGGGACACTCAATGAGCAGTTCTTC. Full variable domain (outside the CDR3, taken from reference TRBV7-2 and TRBJ2-1): GAGVSQSPSNKVTEKGKDVELRCDPISGHTALYWYRQSLGQGLEFLIYFQGNSAPDKSGLPSDRFSAERTGGSVSTLTIQRTQQEDSAVYLCASSLDGTLNEQFFGPGTRLTVL.

With regard to this clone: Other DNA sequences in this sample translate to the same CDR3. V is TRBV2 and J is TRBJ2-5; D is ambiguous. This CDR3 has 11 residues. V lost 5 bases, J lost 5 bases, and 6 bases lay in between. The germline V gene encodes CDR1 SNHLY and CDR2 FYNNEI. CDR3 in amino acids: CASSKKETQYF. The DNA of the CDR3 is TGTGCCAGCAGTAAAAAGGAGACCCAGTACTTC.

This clone was observed a handful of times. The chain joins TRBV4-1 to TRBJ1-2; no firm D call. Trimming removed 1 base at V and 4 bases at J, with 13 bases between. The CDR3 extends over 15 amino acids. Germline-derived CDR1 and CDR2 are MGHRA and YSYEKL. In nucleotides, the CDR3 is TGCGCCAGCAGCCAAGGACTTATCCTCGGCTATGGCTACACCTTC. Protein sequence: CASSQGLILGYGYTF.

This clone was seen many times. The V and J genes are TRBV23-1 and TRBJ1-5; unclear D gene. TRBV23-1 is annotated as an ORF whose role is uncertain. CDR3 length: 11 residues. The germline V and J ends were trimmed by 8 bases and 5 bases, with 7 bases remaining between them. CDR3 coding DNA: TGCGCCAGCTGGATGGATCAGCCCCAGCATTTT. Amino acids: CASWMDQPQHF.